The clone carrying this T cell receptor (beta chain) occurred many times. Antigen unknown. By two-round multiplex PCR, the TCR beta CDR3 was amplified from genomic DNA. Primers specific to each TRBV and TRBJ gene were used in first-round PCR. TCRdb re-called the multiplex PCR reads with MiXCR, one entry per CDR3 protein. This sample has 25,000 to 30,000 distinct CDR3 sequences, with around 43% found just once. The sample originates from a study of prognosis after radiotherapy for stage I lung cancer. Background on the study: Metastases at distant sites emerged in a handful of patients after radiotherapy, at a median of around seven months, whereas about 15 showed no significant progression. Overall study results and limits: Gene usage of TRBV and TRBJ reportedly differed between patients with and without metastases.

Per the germline V gene, CDR1 is SNHLY and CDR2 is FYNNEI. Trimming pared 2 bases from V and 1 base from J, leaving 8 bases between. The CDR3 spans 14 residues. Node-negative status on CT and PET/CT applied to all patients, none having prior chemotherapy, radiotherapy or other malignancies. The sample here was PBMCs, taken before or after stereotactic body radiation therapy (not recorded which). The TCR comes from a donor at least 50 years old with non-small cell lung cancer. This rearrangement joins TRBV2 to TRBJ2-5; no clear D gene. This CDR3 is CASSETTPQETQYF. DNA for the CDR3: TGTGCCAGCAGTGAAACGACCCCCCAAGAGACCCAGTACTTC.